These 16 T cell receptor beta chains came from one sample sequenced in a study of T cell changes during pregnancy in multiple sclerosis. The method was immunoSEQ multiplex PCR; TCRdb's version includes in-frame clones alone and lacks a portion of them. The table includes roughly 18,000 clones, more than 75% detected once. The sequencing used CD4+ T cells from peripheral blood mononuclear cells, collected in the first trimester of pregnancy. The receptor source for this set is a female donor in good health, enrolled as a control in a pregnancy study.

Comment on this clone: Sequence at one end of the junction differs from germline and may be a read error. The CDR3 protein is CVWSVLASSTDTQYF. CDR3 nucleotide sequence: TGTGTCTGGAGTGTACTAGCGAGTAGCACAGATACGCAGTATTTT. The chain recombines TRBV30 with TRBJ2-3; TRBD2 agrees at 7 bases. CDR3 length: 15 residues. Looked up from germline, CDR1 is GTSNPN and CDR2 is SVGIG (reference sequence).

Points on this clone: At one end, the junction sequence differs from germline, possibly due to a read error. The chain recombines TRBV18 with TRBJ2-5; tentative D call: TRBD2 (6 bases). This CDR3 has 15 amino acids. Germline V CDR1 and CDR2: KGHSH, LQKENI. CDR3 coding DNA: TGTGCCAGCTCAACACCGGGACTCCCACAAGAGACCCAGTACTTC. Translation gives CASSTPGLPQETQYF.

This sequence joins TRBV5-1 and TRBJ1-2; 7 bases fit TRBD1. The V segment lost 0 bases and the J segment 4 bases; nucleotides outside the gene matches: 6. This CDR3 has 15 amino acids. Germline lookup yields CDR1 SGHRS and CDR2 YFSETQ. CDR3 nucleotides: TGCGCCAGCAGCTTGGCCGGGCAGGGGGTCTATGGCTACACCTTC. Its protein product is CASSLAGQGVYGYTF. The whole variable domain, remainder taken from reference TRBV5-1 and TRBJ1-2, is KAGVTQTPRYLIKTRGQQVTLSCSPISGHRSVSWYQQTPGQGLQFLFEYFSETQRNKGNFPGRFSGRQFSNSRSEMNVSTLELGDSALYLCASSLAGQGVYGYTFGSGTRLTVV.

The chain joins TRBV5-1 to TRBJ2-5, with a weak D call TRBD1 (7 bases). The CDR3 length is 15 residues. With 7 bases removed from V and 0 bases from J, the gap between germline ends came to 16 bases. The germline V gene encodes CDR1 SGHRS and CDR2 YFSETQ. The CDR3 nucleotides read TGCGCCAGCCGTCAGGGGGGCGCGTACCAAGAGACCCAGTACTTC. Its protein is CASRQGGAYQETQYF.

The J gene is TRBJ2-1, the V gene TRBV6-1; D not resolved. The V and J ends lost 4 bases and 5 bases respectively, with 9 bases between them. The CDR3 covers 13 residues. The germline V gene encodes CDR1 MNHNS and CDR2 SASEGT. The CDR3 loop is CASSGNYHNEQFF. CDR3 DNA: TGTGCCAGCAGTGGGAACTACCACAATGAGCAGTTCTTC.

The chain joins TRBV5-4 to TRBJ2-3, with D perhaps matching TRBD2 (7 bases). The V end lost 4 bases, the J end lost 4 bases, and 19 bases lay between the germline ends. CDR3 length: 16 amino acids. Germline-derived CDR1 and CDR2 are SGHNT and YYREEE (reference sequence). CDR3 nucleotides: TGTGCCAGCAGCCCCGGACGAGGGGGGGTTTCAGATACGCAGTATTTT. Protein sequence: CASSPGRGGVSDTQYF.

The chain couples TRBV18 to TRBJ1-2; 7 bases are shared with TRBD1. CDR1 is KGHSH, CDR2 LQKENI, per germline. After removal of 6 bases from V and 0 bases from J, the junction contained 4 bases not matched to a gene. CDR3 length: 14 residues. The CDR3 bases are TGTGCCAGCTCCCCCGGACAGGCTAACTATGGCTACACCTTC. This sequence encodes CASSPGQANYGYTF. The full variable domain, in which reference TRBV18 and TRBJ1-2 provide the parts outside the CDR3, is NAGVMQNPRHLVRRRGQEARLRCSPMKGHSHVYWYRQLPEEGLKFMVYLQKENIIDESGMPKERFSAEFPKEGPSILRIQQVVRGDSAAYFCASSPGQANYGYTFGSGTRLTVV.

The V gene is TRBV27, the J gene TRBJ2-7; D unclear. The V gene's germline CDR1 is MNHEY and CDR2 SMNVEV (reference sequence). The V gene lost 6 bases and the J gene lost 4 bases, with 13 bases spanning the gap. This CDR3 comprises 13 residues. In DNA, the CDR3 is TGTGCCAGCAGCCCTTCACGCCTATACGAGCAGTACTTC. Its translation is CASSPSRLYEQYF.

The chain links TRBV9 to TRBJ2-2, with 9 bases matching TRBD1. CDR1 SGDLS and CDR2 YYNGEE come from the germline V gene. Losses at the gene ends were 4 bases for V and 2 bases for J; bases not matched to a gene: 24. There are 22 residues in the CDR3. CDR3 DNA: TGTGCCAGCAGCCCCCTCCGGACAGGGGAATTAATTGGCGGAGCAAACACCGGGGAGCTGTTTTTT. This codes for CASSPLRTGELIGGANTGELFF. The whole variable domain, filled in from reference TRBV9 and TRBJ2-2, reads DSGVTQTPKHLITATGQRVTLRCSPRSGDLSVYWYQQSLDQGLQFLIQYYNGEERAKGNILERFSAQQFPDLHSELNLSSLELGDSALYFCASSPLRTGELIGGANTGELFFGEGSRLTVL.

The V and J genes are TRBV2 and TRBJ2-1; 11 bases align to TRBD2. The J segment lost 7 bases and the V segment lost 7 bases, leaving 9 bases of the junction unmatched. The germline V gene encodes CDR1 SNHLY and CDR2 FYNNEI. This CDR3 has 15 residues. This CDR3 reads CASNLLRTSGNEQFF. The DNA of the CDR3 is TGTGCCAGCAACCTCTTGAGGACTAGCGGGAATGAGCAGTTCTTC.

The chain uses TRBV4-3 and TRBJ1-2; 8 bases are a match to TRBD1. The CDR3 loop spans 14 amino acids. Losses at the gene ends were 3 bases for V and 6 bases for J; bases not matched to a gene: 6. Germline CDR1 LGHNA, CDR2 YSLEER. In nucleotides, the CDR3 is TGCGCCAGCAGCCACAGGGGGCTCGACCATGGCTACACCTTC. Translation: CASSHRGLDHGYTF.

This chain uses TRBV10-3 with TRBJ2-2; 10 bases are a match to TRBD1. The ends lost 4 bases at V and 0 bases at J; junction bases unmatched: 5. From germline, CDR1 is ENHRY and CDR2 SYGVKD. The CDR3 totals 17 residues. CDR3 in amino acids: CAISAIGQGANTGELFF. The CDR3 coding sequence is TGTGCCATCAGTGCCATCGGACAGGGGGCGAACACCGGGGAGCTGTTTTTT.

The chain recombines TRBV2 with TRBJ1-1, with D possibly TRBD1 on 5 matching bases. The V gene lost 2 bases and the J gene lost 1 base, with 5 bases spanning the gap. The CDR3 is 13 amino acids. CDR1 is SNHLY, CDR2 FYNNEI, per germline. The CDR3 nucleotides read TGTGCCAGCAGTGAAAGGGGGAACACTGAAGCTTTCTTT. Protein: CASSERGNTEAFF.

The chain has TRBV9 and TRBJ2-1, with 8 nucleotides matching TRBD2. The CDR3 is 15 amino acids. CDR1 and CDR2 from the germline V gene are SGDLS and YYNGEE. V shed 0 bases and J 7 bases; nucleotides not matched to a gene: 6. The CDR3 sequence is CASSVALAGWNEQFF. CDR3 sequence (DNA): TGTGCCAGCAGCGTAGCATTAGCGGGGTGGAATGAGCAGTTCTTC.

In nucleotides, the CDR3 is TGTGCCTGGGCCGACGACACCTCTGGGGCCAACGTCCTGACTTTC. Translation: CAWADDTSGANVLTF. The rearrangement uses TRBV30 and TRBJ2-6, with D unclear. Germline V CDR1 and CDR2: GTSNPN, SVGIG (reference sequence). This CDR3 has 15 residues. Trimming removed 5 bases at V and 0 bases at J, with 11 bases between.

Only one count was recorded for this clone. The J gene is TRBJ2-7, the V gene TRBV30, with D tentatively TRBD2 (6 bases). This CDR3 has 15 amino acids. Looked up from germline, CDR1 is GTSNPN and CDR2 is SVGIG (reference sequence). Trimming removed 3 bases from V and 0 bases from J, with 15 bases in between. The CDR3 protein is CAWSAGTYSSYEQYF. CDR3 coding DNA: TGTGCCTGGAGCGCCGGGACTTATAGCTCCTACGAGCAGTACTTC.